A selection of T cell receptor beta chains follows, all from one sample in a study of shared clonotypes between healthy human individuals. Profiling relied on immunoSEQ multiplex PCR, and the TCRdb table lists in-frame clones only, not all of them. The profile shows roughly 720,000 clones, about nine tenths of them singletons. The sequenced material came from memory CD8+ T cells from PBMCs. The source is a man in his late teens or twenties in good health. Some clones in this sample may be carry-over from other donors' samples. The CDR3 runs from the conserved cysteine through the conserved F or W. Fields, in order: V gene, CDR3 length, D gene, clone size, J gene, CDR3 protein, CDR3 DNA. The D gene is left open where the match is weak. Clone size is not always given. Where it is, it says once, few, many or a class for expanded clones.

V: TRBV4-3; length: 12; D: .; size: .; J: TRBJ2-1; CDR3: CASSHGRNEQFF; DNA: TGCGCCAGCAGCCATGGGCGGAATGAGCAGTTCTTC
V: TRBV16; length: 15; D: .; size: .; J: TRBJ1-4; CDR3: CASSYVGASNEKLFF; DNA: TGTGCCAGCAGCTACGTGGGGGCAAGTAATGAAAAACTGTTTTTT
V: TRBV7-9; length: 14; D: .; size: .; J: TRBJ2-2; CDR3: CASSPWTTPGELFF; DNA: TGTGCCAGCAGCCCTTGGACAACCCCCGGGGAGCTGTTTTTT
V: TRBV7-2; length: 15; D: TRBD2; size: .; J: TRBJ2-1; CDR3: CASSLVRGTYNEQFF; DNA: TGTGCCAGCAGCTTAGTGCGGGGGACGTACAATGAGCAGTTCTTC
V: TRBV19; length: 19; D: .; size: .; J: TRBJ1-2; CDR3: CASSIYQGTVEGRGYGYTF; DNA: TGTGCCAGTAGTATCTATCAGGGGACGGTCGAAGGTCGGGGGTATGGCTACACCTTC
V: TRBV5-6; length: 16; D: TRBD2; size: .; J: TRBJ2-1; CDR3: CASSPFSGRAGNEQFF; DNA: TGTGCCAGCAGCCCCTTTTCCGGGAGGGCGGGGAATGAGCAGTTCTTC
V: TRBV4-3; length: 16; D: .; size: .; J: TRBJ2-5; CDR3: CASSQDNGNSQETQYF; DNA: TGCGCCAGCAGCCAAGATAACGGGAACAGCCAAGAGACCCAGTACTTC
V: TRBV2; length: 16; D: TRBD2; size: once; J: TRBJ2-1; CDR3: CASSLAGGLAYNEQFF; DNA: TGTGCCAGCAGTCTAGCGGGAGGGCTCGCCTACAATGAGCAGTTCTTC
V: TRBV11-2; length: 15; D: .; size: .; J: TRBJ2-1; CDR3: CASSLVPSFYNEQFF; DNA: TGTGCCAGCAGCTTAGTCCCTAGCTTCTACAATGAGCAGTTCTTC
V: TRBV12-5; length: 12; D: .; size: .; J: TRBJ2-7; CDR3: CASGLVRYEQYF; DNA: TGTGCTAGTGGTTTGGTACGATACGAGCAGTACTTC
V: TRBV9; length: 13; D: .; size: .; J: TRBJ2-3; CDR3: CATSLGGTDTQYF; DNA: TGTGCCACAAGTCTAGGCGGCACAGATACGCAGTATTTT
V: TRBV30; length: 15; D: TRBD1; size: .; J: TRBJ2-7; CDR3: CAWSVPGDRVYEQYF; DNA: TGTGCCTGGAGTGTACCTGGGGACAGGGTCTACGAGCAGTACTTC
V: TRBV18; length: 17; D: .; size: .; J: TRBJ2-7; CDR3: CASSPSGAGGINYEQYF; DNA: TGTGCCAGCTCACCAAGTGGGGCAGGGGGGATAAACTACGAGCAGTACTTC
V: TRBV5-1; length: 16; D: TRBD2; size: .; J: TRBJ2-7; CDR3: CASSLYGSGSFYEQYF; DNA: TGCGCCAGCAGCTTGTATGGTAGCGGGAGTTTTTACGAGCAGTACTTC
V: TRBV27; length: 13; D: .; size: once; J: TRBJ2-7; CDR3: CASSPNFRYEQYF; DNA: TGTGCCAGCAGTCCCAACTTTCGTTACGAGCAGTACTTC